One TCR beta chain is described in this entry. The data were obtained in a study of blood T cell repertoires in COVID-19. With V trimmed by 4 bases and J by 6 bases, 7 bases remained unmatched. CDR3 length: 15 residues. Looked up from germline, CDR1 is LGHDT and CDR2 is YNNKEL (reference sequence). Study processing details: By means of reference gene primer amplification, nucleated cell counts were estimated. Only in-frame clones appear in the TCRdb table, and some are missing; sequencing was by immunoSEQ multiplex PCR. That table furnishes V, J and clone size, whereas the DNA furnished D and trimming. In the table there are some 150,000 clones, roughly nine tenths of which are singletons.

The chain employs TRBV3-1 (or the pseudogene TRBV3-2) and TRBJ2-1; 9 bases are a match to TRBD1. The sequence derives from a man aged 60 to 69 with acute or convalescent COVID-19. Sequencing used peripheral blood. The CDR3 spells CASSPRDRAINEQFF. CDR3 sequence (DNA): TGTGCCAGCAGCCCCCGGGACAGGGCGATCAATGAGCAGTTCTTC.